This record looks at one T cell receptor beta chain sequence and its context. There is no known antigen for this receptor. Base quality data are lacking; no much larger clone is found one base away. The V end gives up 4 bases and the J end 4 bases, leaving 12 bases in the junction not matched to a gene. Sequences LNHDA (CDR1) and SQIVND (CDR2) are obtained from the germline V gene (reference sequence). Its CDR3 holds 18 amino acids, cysteine through phenylalanine. The entry retains the CDR3 DNA only, 54 bases that are in frame from base 1. The source of the sample is a study of glioma-infiltrating T cells after dendritic cell vaccination (dated by TCRdb to the mid-2010s). With respect to the entire study: The cohort included some 15 glioblastoma patients drawn from Phase I and II dendritic cell vaccination trials, of whom 9 were newly diagnosed and 6 had recurrent disease. Between 2003 and 2012, patients were given autologous tumor lysate-pulsed dendritic cell vaccination. The vaccine consisted of monocyte-derived dendritic cells cultured approximately seven days with IL-4 and GM-CSF, then pulsed overnight with autologous tumor lysate. Each patient got three intradermal injections of the dendritic cell vaccine, spaced at biweekly intervals, in the arm below the axilla. In glioblastoma patients vaccinated with dendritic cells, deep sequencing of TCR beta CDR3 regions served to measure the amount of tumor-infiltrating lymphocytes and to compare repertoires between tumor and blood. Survival after dendritic cell vaccination was correlated with TCR sequencing metrics such as TIL content and the overlap between tumor and blood repertoires. Results the study describes overall, beyond this receptor: TCR clonality showed no direct relationship with survival, which suggests that a diverse polyclonal response may matter. Higher estimated pretreatment TIL content predicted longer time to progression and overall survival after dendritic cell vaccination. The cohort was small and heterogeneous, few patients had complete blood and tumor sets, and even fewer had initial-recurrent tumor pairs. The response model built on TCR overlap across three groups was characterized as speculative, with prospective validation still needed.

Selection of patients required sufficient residual fresh-frozen tumor tissue and over two years of available survival data. An isocitrate dehydrogenase mutation was not carried by any of the glioblastoma patients, although molecular status was otherwise variable. PBMC were collected before vaccination, two weeks after the third vaccination, and at tumor progression when it occurred. The Qiagen DNeasy Blood extraction Kit was used to extract genomic DNA. Using the immunoSEQ assay, TCRB CDR3 regions were amplified from approximately 2 micrograms of genomic DNA, or from all available DNA when less than that was on hand. The multiplex PCR employed 60 forward primers targeting TCR V beta segments and 13 reverse primers targeting J beta segments. Synthetic control templates were spiked into each sample at limiting dilution to estimate reads per starting template. The Illumina HiSeq System generated sequencing reads of 87 bp. Per the source publication's procedure: PCR and sequencing errors were removed by a nearest neighbor algorithm that merged closely related sequences. TCR overlap was measured as the percentage of unique tumor TCR beta sequences that were also present in the peripheral blood of the same patient. TCRdb re-hosts the immuneACCESS table, in-frame sequences only. Its copies lack some clones; in the studies checked, an unresolved V gene accounts for under half of them, and the cause for the rest is not known. The V and J calls and clone size were taken over from that table, and D and trimming were inferred from the DNA. This sample gives roughly 70,000 clones in total; almost 85% of them show up just once. In total, the top ten clones hold under 2.5% of the sample.

The rearrangement combines TRBV19 with TRBJ2-3; TRBD1 fits 12 bases in the junction. Sequences were derived from blood, sampled before dendritic cell vaccination. This TCR was recovered from a human donor with glioblastoma. The CDR3 amino acid sequence is: CASSTKGTGGLGADTQYF. The nucleotide sequence reads as follows: TGTGCCAGTAGTACTAAAGGGACAGGGGGCCTAGGGGCAGATACGCAGTATTTT.